This TCR beta chain was obtained from a study of tumor-infiltrating lymphocytes in primary liver carcinoma. Study-level background: Sample yields of productive TCRbeta reads, ranging from roughly 3.65 to 7.5 million, were similar across tissue types.

This clonotype has ten or more counts. Trimming took 4 bases from V and 5 from J; bases not matched to a gene: 5. CDR3 size: 14 residues. CDR1 SGHVS and CDR2 FQNEAQ come from the germline V gene. From around 500 ng total RNA, TCR beta cDNA was generated with a primer in the constant region. Nested multiplex PCR, run for three rounds with slightly modified ARM-PCR, yielded TCR beta libraries. TRBV1-TRBV30 forward primers paired with a C-beta reverse primer drove the first two PCR rounds, roughly 9 cycles each. TCRdb itself ran the multiplex PCR reads through MiXCR, one entry per CDR3 protein. The data show approximately 110,000 distinct CDR3 sequences, 60% to 75% seen once. Without any cell sorting, roughly 17-31 mg of bulk tissue yielded co-extracted RNA and DNA.

This sequence was found in a woman between 55 and 75 years old with primary liver carcinoma and hepatitis B virus infection. The chain couples TRBV7-8 to TRBJ2-5, with TRBD1 identical over 9 bases. The sample consisted of liver tumor tissue from sampling region 3. Subset reported: tumor region T3, left-lateral pole. In DNA form, the CDR3 reads TGTGCCAGCAGCTGGACAGGGGATCGGGAGACCCAGTACTTC. It encodes CASSWTGDRETQYF.